This T cell receptor (beta chain) originates from a study of blood T cells in healthy people across ages. About the study: Template switching recovered approximately one barcoded beta molecule for every two T cells. Study results and limitations: Unsorted PBMC input precluded a conclusive naive versus antigen-experienced comparison. Per million T cells, the diversity of TCR beta decreased roughly linearly as age advanced.

For this clonotype: No antigen is known for it.

A sample-barcoded 5' primer and a J-beta primer mix were used in a second PCR of roughly 7 to 12 cycles. A template-switch adaptor with 12 random nucleotides tagged each cDNA molecule. TCRdb analysed the 5' RACE reads with MiXCR anew, one entry per CDR3 protein. The sample shows over 1,200,000 distinct CDR3 sequences, 59% of them seen only once. The CDR3 totals 16 residues. V shed 0 bases and J 8 bases; nucleotides not matched to a gene: 13. CDR1 and CDR2 (germline): DFQATT, SNEGSKA (reference sequence). The TCR comes from a man aged 18 to 35 in good health. The V gene is TRBV20-1, the J gene TRBJ2-1, with 7 bases that match TRBD2. The sequencing sample was made of blood. CDR3 loop: CSARDPVRTSYYEQFF. The CDR3, as DNA: TGCAGTGCTAGAGATCCAGTTCGGACTAGTTATTATGAGCAGTTCTTC.